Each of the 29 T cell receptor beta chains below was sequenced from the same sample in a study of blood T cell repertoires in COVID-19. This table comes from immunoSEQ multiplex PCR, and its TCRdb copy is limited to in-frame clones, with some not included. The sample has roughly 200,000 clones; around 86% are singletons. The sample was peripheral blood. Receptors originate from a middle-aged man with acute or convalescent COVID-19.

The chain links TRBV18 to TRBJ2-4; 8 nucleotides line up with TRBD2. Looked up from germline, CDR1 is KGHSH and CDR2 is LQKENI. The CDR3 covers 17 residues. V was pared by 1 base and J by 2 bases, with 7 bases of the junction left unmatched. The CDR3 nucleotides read TGTGCCAGCTCACCACTCGGGGGGGGCGCATCCAAAAACATTCAGTACTTC. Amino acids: CASSPLGGGASKNIQYF.

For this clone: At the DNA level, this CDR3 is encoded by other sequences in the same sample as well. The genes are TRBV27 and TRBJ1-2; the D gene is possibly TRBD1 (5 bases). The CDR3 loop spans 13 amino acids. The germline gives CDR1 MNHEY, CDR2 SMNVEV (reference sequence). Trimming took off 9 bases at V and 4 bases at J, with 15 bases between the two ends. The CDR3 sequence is CASSPGGSYGYTF. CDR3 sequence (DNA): TGTGCCAGTAGTCCGGGGGGGTCCTATGGCTACACCTTC.

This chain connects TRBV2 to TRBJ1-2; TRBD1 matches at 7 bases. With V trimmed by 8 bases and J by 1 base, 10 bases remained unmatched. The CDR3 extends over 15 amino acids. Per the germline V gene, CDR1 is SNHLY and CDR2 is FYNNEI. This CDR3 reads CASQERGQDNYGYTF. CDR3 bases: TGTGCCAGCCAGGAGAGAGGACAGGATAACTATGGCTACACCTTC.

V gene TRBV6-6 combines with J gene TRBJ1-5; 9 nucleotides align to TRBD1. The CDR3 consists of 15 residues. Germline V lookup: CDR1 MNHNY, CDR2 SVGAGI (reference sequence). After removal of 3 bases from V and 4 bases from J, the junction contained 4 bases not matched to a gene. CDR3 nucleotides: TGTGCCAGCAGTTATCAACAGGGGGCGAATCAGCCCCAGCATTTT. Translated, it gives CASSYQQGANQPQHF.

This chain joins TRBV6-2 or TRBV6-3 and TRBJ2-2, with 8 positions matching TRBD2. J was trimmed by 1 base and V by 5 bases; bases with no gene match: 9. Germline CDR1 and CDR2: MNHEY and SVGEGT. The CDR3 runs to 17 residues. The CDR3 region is CASSVHGTSQNTGELFF. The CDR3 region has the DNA TGTGCCAGCAGTGTCCATGGGACTAGTCAGAACACCGGGGAGCTGTTTTTT.

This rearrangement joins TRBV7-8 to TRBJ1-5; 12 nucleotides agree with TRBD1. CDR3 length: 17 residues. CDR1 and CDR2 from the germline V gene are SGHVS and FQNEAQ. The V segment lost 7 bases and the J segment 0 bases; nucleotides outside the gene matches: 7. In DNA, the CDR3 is TGTGCCAGCACCGGGGACAGGGGGCTTGGTAGCAATCAGCCCCAGCATTTT. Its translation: CASTGDRGLGSNQPQHF.

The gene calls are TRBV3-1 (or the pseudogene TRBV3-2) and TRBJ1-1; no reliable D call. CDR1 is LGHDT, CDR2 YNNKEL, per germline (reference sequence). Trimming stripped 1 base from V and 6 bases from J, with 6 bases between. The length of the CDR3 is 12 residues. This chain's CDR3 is CASSQGGAEAFF. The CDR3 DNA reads TGTGCCAGCAGCCAAGGGGGAGCTGAAGCTTTCTTT.

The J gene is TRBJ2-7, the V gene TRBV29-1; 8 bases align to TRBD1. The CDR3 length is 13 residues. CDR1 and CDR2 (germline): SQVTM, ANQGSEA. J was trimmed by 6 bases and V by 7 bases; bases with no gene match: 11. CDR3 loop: CSAHTGGNLEQYF. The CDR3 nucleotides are TGCAGCGCCCATACAGGGGGTAATCTCGAGCAGTACTTC.

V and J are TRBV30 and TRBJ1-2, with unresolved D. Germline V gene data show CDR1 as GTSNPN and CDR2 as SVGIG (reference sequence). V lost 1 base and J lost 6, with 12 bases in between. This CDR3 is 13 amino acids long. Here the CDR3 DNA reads TGTGCCTGGAGTGGGGCGGGGTTAGATGGCTACACCTTC. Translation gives CAWSGAGLDGYTF. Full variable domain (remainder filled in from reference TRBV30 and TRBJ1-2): SQTIHQWPATLVQPVGSPLSLECTVEGTSNPNLYWYRQAAGRGLQLLFYSVGIGQISSEVPQNLSASRPQDRQFILSSKKLLLSDSGFYLCAWSGAGLDGYTFGSGTRLTVV.

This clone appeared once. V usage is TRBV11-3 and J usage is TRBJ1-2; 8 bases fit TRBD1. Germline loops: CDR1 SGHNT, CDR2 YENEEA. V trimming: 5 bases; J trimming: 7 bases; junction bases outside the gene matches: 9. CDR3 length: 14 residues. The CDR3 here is CASSLRQGLSGYTF. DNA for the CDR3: TGTGCCAGCAGCCTTAGACAGGGGTTAAGTGGCTACACCTTC. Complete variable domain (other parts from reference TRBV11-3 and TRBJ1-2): EAGVVQSPRYKIIEKKQPVAFWCNPISGHNTLYWYLQNLGQGPELLIRYENEEAVDDSQLPKDRFSAERLKGVDSTLKIQPAELGDSAVYLCASSLRQGLSGYTFGSGTRLTVV.

CDR3 region: CAISSQEVYGYTF. The CDR3 DNA follows: TGTGCCATCAGTAGTCAGGAGGTCTATGGCTACACCTTC. The V and J genes are TRBV10-3 and TRBJ1-2; no definite D call. Germline values: CDR1 ENHRY, CDR2 SYGVKD. The V end lost 5 bases, the J end lost 4 bases, and 11 bases lay between the germline ends. This CDR3 is built from 13 residues.

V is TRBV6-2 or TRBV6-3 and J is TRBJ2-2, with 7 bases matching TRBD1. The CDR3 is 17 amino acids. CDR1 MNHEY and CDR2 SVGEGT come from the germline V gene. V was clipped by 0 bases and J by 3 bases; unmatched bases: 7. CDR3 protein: CASSYSFRQGDTGELFF. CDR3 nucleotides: TGTGCCAGCAGTTACTCGTTTCGGCAGGGGGACACCGGGGAGCTGTTTTTT.

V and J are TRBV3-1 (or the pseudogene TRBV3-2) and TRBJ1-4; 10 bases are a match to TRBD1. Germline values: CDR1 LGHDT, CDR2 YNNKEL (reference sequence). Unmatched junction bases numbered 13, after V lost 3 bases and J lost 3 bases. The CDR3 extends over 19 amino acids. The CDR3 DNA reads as TGTGCCAGCAGCCACGGTGGGGACAGGGGACGCTTAGCTAATGAAAAACTGTTTTTT. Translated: CASSHGGDRGRLANEKLFF.

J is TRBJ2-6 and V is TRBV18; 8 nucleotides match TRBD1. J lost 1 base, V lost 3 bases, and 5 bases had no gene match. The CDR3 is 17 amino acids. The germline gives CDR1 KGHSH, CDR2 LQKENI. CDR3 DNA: TGTGCCAGCTCACCGTCTCAGGGGGCATCTGGGGCCAACGTCCTGACTTTC. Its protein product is CASSPSQGASGANVLTF. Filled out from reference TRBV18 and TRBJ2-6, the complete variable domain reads NAGVMQNPRHLVRRRGQEARLRCSPMKGHSHVYWYRQLPEEGLKFMVYLQKENIIDESGMPKERFSAEFPKEGPSILRIQQVVRGDSAAYFCASSPSQGASGANVLTFGAGSRLTVL.

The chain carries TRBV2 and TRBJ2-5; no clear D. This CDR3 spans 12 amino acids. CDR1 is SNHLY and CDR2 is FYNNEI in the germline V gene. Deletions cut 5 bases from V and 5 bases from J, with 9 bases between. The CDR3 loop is CASSSVRETQYF. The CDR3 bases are TGTGCCAGCAGTTCGGTGCGCGAGACCCAGTACTTC.

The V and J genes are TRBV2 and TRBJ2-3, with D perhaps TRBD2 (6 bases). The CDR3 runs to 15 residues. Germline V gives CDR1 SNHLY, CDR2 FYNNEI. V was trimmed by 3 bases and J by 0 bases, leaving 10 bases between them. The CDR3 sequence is CASSEGRGSTDTQYF. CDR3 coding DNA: TGTGCCAGCAGTGAGGGACGGGGGAGCACAGATACGCAGTATTTT.

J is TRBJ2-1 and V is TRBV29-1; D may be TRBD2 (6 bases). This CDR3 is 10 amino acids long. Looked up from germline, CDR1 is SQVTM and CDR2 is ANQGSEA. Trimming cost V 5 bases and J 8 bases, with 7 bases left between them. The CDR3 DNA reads TGCAGCGTTTGGGGGGATGAGCAGTTCTTC. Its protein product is CSVWGDEQFF.

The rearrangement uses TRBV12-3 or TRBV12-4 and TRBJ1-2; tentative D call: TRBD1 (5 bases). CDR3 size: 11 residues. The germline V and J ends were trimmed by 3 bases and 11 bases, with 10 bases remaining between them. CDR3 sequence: CASSFDRRYTF. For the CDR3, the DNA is TGTGCCAGCAGTTTCGACAGAAGGTACACCTTC.

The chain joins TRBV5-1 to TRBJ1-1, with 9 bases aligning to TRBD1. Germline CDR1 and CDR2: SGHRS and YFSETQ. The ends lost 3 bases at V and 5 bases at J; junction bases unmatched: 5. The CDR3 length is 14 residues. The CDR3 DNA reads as TGCGCCAGCAGCTCGGACAGGGGATGGACTGAAGCTTTCTTT. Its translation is CASSSDRGWTEAFF.

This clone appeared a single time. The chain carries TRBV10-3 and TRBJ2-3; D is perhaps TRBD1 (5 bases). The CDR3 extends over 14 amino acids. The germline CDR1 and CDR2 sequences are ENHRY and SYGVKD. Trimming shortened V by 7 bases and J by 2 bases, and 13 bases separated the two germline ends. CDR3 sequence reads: CAITRVPTTDTQYF. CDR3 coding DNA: TGTGCCATCACCAGGGTCCCTACCACAGATACGCAGTATTTT.

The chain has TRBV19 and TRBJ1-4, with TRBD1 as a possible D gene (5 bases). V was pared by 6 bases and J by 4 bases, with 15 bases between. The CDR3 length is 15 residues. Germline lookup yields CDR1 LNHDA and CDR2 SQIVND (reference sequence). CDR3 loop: CASSTTQDLNEKLFF. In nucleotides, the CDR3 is TGTGCCAGTAGCACCACACAGGACCTTAATGAAAAACTGTTTTTT.

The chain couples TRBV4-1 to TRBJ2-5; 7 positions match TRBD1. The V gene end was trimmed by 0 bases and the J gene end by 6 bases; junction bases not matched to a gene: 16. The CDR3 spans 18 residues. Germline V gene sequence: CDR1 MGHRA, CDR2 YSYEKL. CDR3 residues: CASSQDLYGTDRQQTQYF. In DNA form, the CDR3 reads TGCGCCAGCAGCCAAGATTTGTACGGGACAGACAGGCAGCAGACCCAGTACTTC.

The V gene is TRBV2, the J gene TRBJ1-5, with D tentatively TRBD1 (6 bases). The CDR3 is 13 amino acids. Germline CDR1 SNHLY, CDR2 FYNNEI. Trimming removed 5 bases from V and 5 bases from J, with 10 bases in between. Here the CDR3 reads CASSPRTDQPQHF. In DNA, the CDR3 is TGTGCCAGCAGTCCCCGGACAGATCAGCCCCAGCATTTT.

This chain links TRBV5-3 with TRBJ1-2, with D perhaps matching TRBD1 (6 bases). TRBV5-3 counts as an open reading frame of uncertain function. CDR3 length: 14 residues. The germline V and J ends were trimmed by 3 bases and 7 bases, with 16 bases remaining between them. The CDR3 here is CARSSYQQGAGYTF. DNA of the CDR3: TGTGCCAGAAGCTCATATCAACAGGGTGCTGGCTACACCTTC.

Here the CDR3 DNA reads TGCGCCAGCAGCTTGTTAGGACAGGCTAACTATGGCTACACCTTC. This translates into CASSLLGQANYGYTF. This sequence joins TRBV5-1 and TRBJ1-2, with 7 bases aligning to TRBD1. CDR3 length: 15 amino acids. The germline V gene encodes CDR1 SGHRS and CDR2 YFSETQ. V shed 1 base and J 0 bases; nucleotides not matched to a gene: 3.

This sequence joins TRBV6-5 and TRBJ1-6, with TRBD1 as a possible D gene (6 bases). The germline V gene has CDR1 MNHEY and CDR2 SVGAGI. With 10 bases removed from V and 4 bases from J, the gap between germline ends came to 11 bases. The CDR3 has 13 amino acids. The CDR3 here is CANGQSYNSPLHF. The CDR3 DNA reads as TGTGCCAACGGACAGAGTTATAATTCACCCCTCCACTTT.

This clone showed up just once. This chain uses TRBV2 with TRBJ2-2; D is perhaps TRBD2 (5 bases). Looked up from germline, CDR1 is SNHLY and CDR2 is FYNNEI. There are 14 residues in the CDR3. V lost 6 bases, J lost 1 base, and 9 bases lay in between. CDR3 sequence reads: CASRIRGNTGELFF. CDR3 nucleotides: TGTGCCAGCAGAATCCGGGGGAACACCGGGGAGCTGTTTTTT.

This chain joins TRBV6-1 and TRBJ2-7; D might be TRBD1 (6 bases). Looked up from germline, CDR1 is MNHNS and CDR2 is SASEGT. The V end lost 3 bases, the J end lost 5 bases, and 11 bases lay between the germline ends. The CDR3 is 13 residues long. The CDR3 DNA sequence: TGTGCCAGCAGTGACCTCAGGGGCCACGAGCAGTACTTC. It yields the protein CASSDLRGHEQYF.

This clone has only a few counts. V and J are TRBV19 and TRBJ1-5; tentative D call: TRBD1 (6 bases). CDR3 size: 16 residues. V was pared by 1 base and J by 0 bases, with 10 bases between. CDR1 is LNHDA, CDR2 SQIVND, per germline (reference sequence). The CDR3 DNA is TGTGCCAGTAGTATAGCGGGACACTTTAGCAATCAGCCCCAGCATTTT. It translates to CASSIAGHFSNQPQHF.